This T cell receptor beta chain was retrieved from a study of technical replicates of blood from a handful of donors (dated by TCRdb to the late 2010s). The library relied on the immunoSEQ multiplex PCR assay. What TCRdb holds here is the immuneACCESS table cut down to in-frame rearrangements. Part of the clones is not present; checked against another copy, under half of the missing clones reflect an unresolved V gene, and the others are unexplained. This sample gives under 85,000 clones in total; about nine tenths of them show up just once. The leading ten clones occupy approximately 0.4% of the sample. Germline trimming amounts to 3 bases on V and 5 bases on J, with 7 as the count of junction bases outside the gene matches. There are 14 amino acids in the CDR3, from cysteine to phenylalanine inclusive. CDR3 DNA is the only sequence kept; it has 42 bases, read in frame from the first base. CDR1 and CDR2 are read off the germline V gene (reference sequence) as SGHNT and YYREEE.

About this clone: The antigen it recognizes is unknown. No much larger clone is present one base from it, and per-base qualities are unavailable.

The receptor chain draws on TRBV5-4 and TRBJ1-2; 7 nucleotides in the junction match TRBD1. This receptor was identified in a human donor in good health. Sequenced input: T cells isolated from PBMCs. The CDR3 is CASSSGTAVYGYTF. The sequence in DNA is TGTGCCAGCAGCTCCGGGACAGCGGTATATGGCTACACCTTC.